Listed here are 29 T cell receptor beta chains from one sample, sequenced in a study of blood T cell repertoires in COVID-19. The method was immunoSEQ multiplex PCR; TCRdb's version includes in-frame clones alone and lacks a portion of them. This repertoire shows some 170,000 clones, more than 75% found once; its top ten account for more than 7.5%. Sequenced: peripheral blood. These receptors came from a woman in her 70s with acute or convalescent COVID-19.

The chain recombines TRBV5-6 with TRBJ2-1; 8 bases match TRBD2. V gave up 1 base and J gave up 0 bases; unmatched junction bases: 6. The CDR3 covers 17 residues. Germline values: CDR1 SGHDT, CDR2 YYEEEE. Here the CDR3 reads CASSLIATSASYNEQFF. The CDR3 DNA follows: TGTGCCAGCAGCTTGATCGCGACTAGCGCCTCCTACAATGAGCAGTTCTTC.

This sequence joins TRBV5-1 and TRBJ1-2, with 9 bases lining up with TRBD1. The germline CDR1 and CDR2 sequences are SGHRS and YFSETQ. This CDR3 is 17 amino acids long. V shed 4 bases, J shed 2 bases, and the junction held 12 bases outside the gene matches. CDR3 region: CASSPAPGQGTNYGYTF. The CDR3 DNA follows: TGCGCCAGCAGCCCGGCGCCGGGACAGGGAACGAACTATGGCTACACCTTC.

The V and J genes are TRBV19 and TRBJ1-5; 9 bases are shared with TRBD1. CDR1 and CDR2 from the germline V gene are LNHDA and SQIVND (reference sequence). J lost 4 bases, V lost 7 bases, and 8 bases had no gene match. The CDR3 extends over 15 amino acids. CDR3 DNA sequence: TGTGCCAGTACTAAACAGGGGGCGAGGAATCAGCCCCAGCATTTT. Its translation: CASTKQGARNQPQHF.

This chain uses TRBV19 with TRBJ1-4; TRBD1 matches 9 bases. CDR1 and CDR2 (germline): LNHDA, SQIVND (reference sequence). V was pared by 9 bases and J by 8 bases, with 7 bases of the junction left unmatched. CDR3 length equals 13 residues. The CDR3 DNA reads TGTGCCAGCCGGGACAGGGTAGGGGAAAAACTGTTTTTT. Its translation: CASRDRVGEKLFF.

CDR3 loop: CASSLDRALDEQYF. The CDR3 DNA sequence: TGTGCCAGCAGCTTAGATCGAGCACTAGACGAGCAGTACTTC. This sequence joins TRBV11-2 and TRBJ2-7, with a possible D match to TRBD2 (5 bases). Trimming took 0 bases from V and 5 from J, leaving 11 bases between them. CDR3 length: 14 residues. Germline-derived CDR1 and CDR2 are SGHAT and FQNNGV.

This clone was detected once. The chain carries TRBV6-2 or TRBV6-3 and TRBJ1-1; tentative D call: TRBD1 (5 bases). Germline values: CDR1 MNHEY, CDR2 SVGEGT. V was clipped by 2 bases and J by 1 base, with 8 bases between them. CDR3 length equals 14 residues. CDR3 in amino acids: CASSYSRANTEAFF. The CDR3 DNA reads as TGTGCCAGCAGTTACAGCAGGGCGAACACTGAAGCTTTCTTT.

The chain carries TRBV18 and TRBJ2-6, with 8 bases fitting TRBD1. The V segment lost 6 bases and the J segment 1 base; nucleotides outside the gene matches: 8. Germline CDR1 KGHSH, CDR2 LQKENI. This CDR3 region has 17 residues. Written as DNA, the CDR3 is TGTGCCAGCTCGCGACAGGGGTTACCGTCTGGGGCCAACGTCCTGACTTTC. As protein: CASSRQGLPSGANVLTF.

This chain joins TRBV11-2 and TRBJ2-4; D perhaps matches TRBD2 (6 bases). The CDR3 loop spans 15 amino acids. The germline gives CDR1 SGHAT, CDR2 FQNNGV. V was clipped by 4 bases and J by 1 base, with 11 bases between them. The CDR3 DNA sequence: TGTGCCAGCAGCTCCCCTCGGGGGGCCAAAAACATTCAGTACTTC. Translating gives CASSSPRGAKNIQYF.

V usage is TRBV7-2 and J usage is TRBJ2-2, with D possibly being TRBD2 (6 bases). Looked up from germline, CDR1 is SGHTA and CDR2 is FQGNSA. The CDR3 totals 14 residues. The ends were cut back, 5 bases at V and 7 bases at J, with 14 bases in the middle. The CDR3 reads CASSQRTNLGELFF. CDR3 coding DNA: TGTGCCAGCAGCCAACGGACTAACCTCGGGGAGCTGTTTTTT. The entire variable domain, with the rest obtained from reference TRBV7-2 and TRBJ2-2, is as follows: GAGVSQSPSNKVTEKGKDVELRCDPISGHTALYWYRQSLGQGLEFLIYFQGNSAPDKSGLPSDRFSAERTGGSVSTLTIQRTQQEDSAVYLCASSQRTNLGELFFGEGSRLTVL.

This CDR3 reads CASSFGGGSGSPEQYF. The CDR3 coding sequence is TGTGCCAGCAGCTTCGGCGGGGGTAGCGGGAGTCCCGAGCAGTACTTC. The chain joins TRBV5-4 to TRBJ2-7; 9 nucleotides align to TRBD2. The germline V gene has CDR1 SGHNT and CDR2 YYREEE (reference sequence). Germline trimming cut 2 bases from V and 6 bases from J; bases unmatched to any gene: 12. The CDR3 is made up of 16 amino acids. Based on the CDR3 plus reference TRBV5-4 and TRBJ2-7, the full variable domain is ETGVTQSPTHLIKTRGQQVTLRCSSQSGHNTVSWYQQALGQGPQFIFQYYREEENGRGNFPPRFSGLQFPNYSSELNVNALELDDSALYLCASSFGGGSGSPEQYFGPGTRLTVT.

This chain uses TRBV3-1 (or the pseudogene TRBV3-2) with TRBJ2-1; D is unclear. V gave up 1 base and J gave up 6 bases, with 10 bases separating them. Germline loops: CDR1 LGHDT, CDR2 YNNKEL (reference sequence). There are 14 residues in the CDR3. The CDR3 region is CASSQAGKPNEQFF. CDR3 DNA sequence: TGTGCCAGCAGCCAAGCAGGAAAACCCAATGAGCAGTTCTTC.

The J gene is TRBJ1-1, the V gene TRBV11-2, with 7 bases lining up with TRBD1. The CDR3 loop spans 15 amino acids. The V gene end was trimmed by 4 bases and the J gene end by 3 bases; junction bases not matched to a gene: 8. Germline V gene lookup returns CDR1 SGHAT and CDR2 FQNNGV. CDR3 amino acids: CASSSKQGLHTEAFF. CDR3 in DNA: TGTGCCAGCAGCTCAAAACAGGGGCTCCACACTGAAGCTTTCTTT.

The V and J genes are TRBV23-1 and TRBJ2-3; 12 positions match TRBD2. TRBV23-1 is annotated as an ORF whose role is uncertain. This CDR3 spans 17 amino acids. Germline trimming cut 2 bases from V and 3 bases from J; bases unmatched to any gene: 6. The CDR3 region is CASSQPPSGRGTDTQYF. The CDR3 coding sequence is TGCGCCAGCAGTCAACCTCCTAGCGGGAGGGGTACAGATACGCAGTATTTT.

This rearrangement joins TRBV7-2 to TRBJ1-5, with D unclear. Germline V gene sequence: CDR1 SGHTA, CDR2 FQGNSA. This CDR3 spans 15 amino acids. Trimming removed 1 base from V and 6 bases from J, with 13 bases in between. The CDR3 reads CASSLGVSSGQPQHF. CDR3 sequence (DNA): TGTGCCAGCAGCTTAGGTGTATCGTCCGGTCAGCCCCAGCATTTT.

V usage is TRBV11-2 and J usage is TRBJ2-3; 10 bases align to TRBD1. V dropped 4 bases and J dropped 2; count of bases not matched to a gene: 6. The CDR3 has 16 amino acids. CDR1 and CDR2 from the germline V gene are SGHAT and FQNNGV. The CDR3 here is CASSSGGTGVTDTQYF. The CDR3, as DNA: TGTGCCAGCAGCTCCGGGGGGACAGGGGTCACAGATACGCAGTATTTT.

The table lists this clone with a count of one. The rearrangement links TRBV10-3 to TRBJ1-2; D may be TRBD1 (5 bases). Trimming removed 4 bases from V and 4 bases from J, with 19 bases in between. The germline V gene has CDR1 ENHRY and CDR2 SYGVKD. The CDR3 is made up of 16 amino acids. The CDR3 sequence: CAISGPRGDHGYGYTF. CDR3 DNA sequence: TGTGCCATCAGTGGGCCCCGGGGGGACCACGGCTATGGCTACACCTTC.

This clone was counted a few times. V usage is TRBV29-1 and J usage is TRBJ2-7; TRBD2 matches 11 bases. CDR3 length: 13 residues. J lost 4 bases, V lost 6 bases, and 5 bases had no gene match. Germline lookup yields CDR1 SQVTM and CDR2 ANQGSEA. Here the CDR3 reads CSVTSSGRYEQYF. The CDR3 DNA sequence: TGCAGCGTGACCTCTAGCGGGAGGTACGAGCAGTACTTC.

The chain is built from TRBV5-4 and TRBJ2-1, with D perhaps matching TRBD1 (5 bases). The CDR3 extends over 13 amino acids. V dropped 0 bases and J dropped 5 bases, with 6 bases sitting between them. Per germline, CDR1 SGHNT and CDR2 YYREEE (reference sequence). This CDR3 reads CASSLEQDNEQFF. In DNA form, the CDR3 reads TGTGCCAGCAGCTTGGAACAGGACAATGAGCAGTTCTTC.

The rearrangement joins TRBV6-5 to TRBJ1-3, with D unresolved. The V and J ends lost 0 bases and 0 bases respectively, with 6 bases between them. The germline CDR1 and CDR2 sequences are MNHEY and SVGAGI. This CDR3 has 15 amino acids. The chain's CDR3 is CASSYSRDSGNTIYF. In DNA form, the CDR3 reads TGTGCCAGCAGTTACTCGAGGGACTCTGGAAACACCATATATTTT.

This clone was counted a single time. This chain joins TRBV9 and TRBJ2-3, with 8 bases fitting TRBD2. Losses at the gene ends were 6 bases for V and 0 bases for J; bases not matched to a gene: 6. CDR3 length equals 15 residues. Germline assignment: CDR1 SGDLS and CDR2 YYNGEE. The CDR3 spells CASTGGPSSTDTQYF. DNA for the CDR3: TGTGCCAGCACGGGGGGGCCCTCTAGCACAGATACGCAGTATTTT.

The chain couples TRBV5-1 to TRBJ1-2; TRBD1 is a possible D gene (5 bases). V was shortened by 7 bases and J by 5 bases, with 15 bases between the two germline ends. The CDR3 contains 13 residues. CDR1 and CDR2 (germline): SGHRS, YFSETQ. CDR3 region: CASGEQGFYGYTF. CDR3 nucleotides: TGCGCCAGCGGAGAGCAGGGTTTTTATGGCTACACCTTC.

This clone was counted only a few times. The chain carries TRBV7-2 and TRBJ1-4, with 8 nucleotides matching TRBD1. Germline CDR1 and CDR2: SGHTA and FQGNSA. V was clipped by 5 bases and J by 5 bases; unmatched bases: 7. This CDR3 comprises 15 residues. CDR3 sequence: CASSDNRGGNEKLFF. CDR3 nucleotides: TGTGCCAGCAGCGACAACAGGGGGGGAAATGAAAAACTGTTTTTT.

This clone was seen a few times. The rearrangement uses TRBV4-2 and TRBJ2-1, with D perhaps TRBD2 (5 bases). The CDR3 has 15 residues. The germline CDR1 and CDR2 sequences are LGHNA and YNFKEQ. Deletions cut 4 bases from V and 0 bases from J, with 10 bases between. The CDR3 protein is CASSRGESSYNEQFF. The CDR3, as DNA: TGTGCCAGCAGCCGTGGGGAGAGCTCCTACAATGAGCAGTTCTTC.

The chain has TRBV5-1 and TRBJ1-3; possible D gene TRBD1, 5 bases. Looked up from germline, CDR1 is SGHRS and CDR2 is YFSETQ. This CDR3 is built from 14 residues. The V end was cut by 3 bases, the J end by 3 bases, with 10 bases between. The CDR3 spells CASSSGTDGNTIYF. As DNA, the CDR3 is TGCGCCAGCAGCTCGGGGACTGATGGAAACACCATATATTTT.

The chain carries TRBV6-5 and TRBJ1-3; no clear D gene. Germline V lookup: CDR1 MNHEY, CDR2 SVGAGI. V lost 0 bases and J lost 3, with 12 bases in between. The CDR3 covers 16 residues. The CDR3 sequence is CASSYSGPSNGNTIYF. CDR3 nucleotide sequence: TGTGCCAGCAGTTACTCGGGCCCTTCGAATGGAAACACCATATATTTT.

V and J are TRBV30 and TRBJ2-4; 9 bases line up with TRBD2. The CDR3 runs 17 residues. V was clipped by 0 bases and J by 1 base; unmatched bases: 7. Looked up from germline, CDR1 is GTSNPN and CDR2 is SVGIG (reference sequence). For the CDR3, the DNA is TGTGCCTGGAGTGTACTGTCTAGCGGGGTGGCCAAAAACATTCAGTACTTC. Translating it yields CAWSVLSSGVAKNIQYF.

This clone occurred a few times. The chain joins TRBV11-2 to TRBJ1-1; maybe TRBD1 (6 bases). V lost 6 bases to trimming and J lost 3 bases, with 17 bases between them. CDR1 SGHAT and CDR2 FQNNGV come from the germline V gene. CDR3 size: 15 residues. The CDR3 DNA is TGTGCCAGCAGTTCTTCCCTACAGGGCTACACTGAAGCTTTCTTT. It codes for CASSSSLQGYTEAFF.

The chain carries TRBV7-9 and TRBJ1-4, with 10 bases aligning to TRBD1. The CDR3 contains 15 residues. CDR1 SEHNR and CDR2 FQNEAQ come from the germline V gene (reference sequence). Trimming removed 5 bases from V and 6 bases from J; junction bases left unmatched: 6. DNA of the CDR3: TGTGCCAGCAGCCTCGTGACAGGGGGCGATGAAAAACTGTTTTTT. Translated: CASSLVTGGDEKLFF. Full variable domain (remainder filled in from reference TRBV7-9 and TRBJ1-4): DTGVSQNPRHKITKRGQNVTFRCDPISEHNRLYWYRQTLGQGPEFLTYFQNEAQLEKSRLLSDRFSAERPKGSFSTLEIQRTEQGDSAMYLCASSLVTGGDEKLFFGSGTQLSVL.

This chain links TRBV5-4 with TRBJ2-1, with 10 bases identical to TRBD2. The J segment lost 9 bases and the V segment lost 1 base, leaving 7 bases of the junction unmatched. Germline V lookup: CDR1 SGHNT, CDR2 YYREEE (reference sequence). This CDR3 has 15 amino acids. The CDR3 DNA reads TGTGCCAGCAGCTTGAAAACTAGCGGGATCGGTGAGCAGTTCTTC. Translating gives CASSLKTSGIGEQFF. Based on the CDR3 plus reference TRBV5-4 and TRBJ2-1, the full variable domain is ETGVTQSPTHLIKTRGQQVTLRCSSQSGHNTVSWYQQALGQGPQFIFQYYREEENGRGNFPPRFSGLQFPNYSSELNVNALELDDSALYLCASSLKTSGIGEQFFGPGTRLTVL.